The 14 T cell receptor beta chains below come from one sample, sequenced in a study of kidney transplant recipient with SARS-CoV-2 infection (dated by TCRdb to the early 2020s). For sequencing, an Illumina MiSeq was employed. In TCRdb, the public reads were trimmed at Q25 with fastp and aligned with MiXCR, with productive beta chains retained. Records with the same CDR3 protein are collapsed into one entry carrying the most frequent genes and DNA. For this sample there are fewer than 250,000 distinct CDR3 sequences; roughly 26% appear just once. The ten largest clones capture roughly 7% of the sample. What the time point label conveys for this sample: pre-pandemic baseline sample and day 111 after first positive SARS-CoV-2 test. This specimen consisted of a blood sample, obtained at baseline and between days 110 and 120 from a kidney transplant recipient. The receptors shown here come from a male patient between 25 and 39 years old who had COVID-19 and was a kidney transplant recipient. Once a transplant has taken place, some T cells may be donor derived.

The sample holds many counts of this clonotype. The chain has TRBV7-9 and TRBJ1-5; D is possibly TRBD1 (6 bases). The CDR3 consists of 17 residues. Looked up from germline, CDR1 is SEHNR and CDR2 is FQNEAQ (reference sequence). Between the trimmed V and J ends, which lost 3 bases and 0 bases, there was a span of 15 bases. The CDR3 nucleotides are TGTGCCAGCAGCTTTGGGCTCGCAGGGGATAGCAATCAGCCCCAGCATTTT. Translated: CASSFGLAGDSNQPQHF.

This clonotype was counted ten times or more. J is TRBJ1-2 and V is TRBV10-2, with unresolved D. The germline CDR1 and CDR2 sequences are WSHSY and SAAADI. Between the trimmed V and J ends, which lost 4 bases and 4 bases, there was a span of 22 bases. The CDR3 extends over 17 amino acids. CDR3 region: CASSVRHTSRKTYGYTF. The DNA for the CDR3 is TGCGCCAGCAGTGTTCGCCACACTTCTAGAAAGACCTATGGCTACACCTTC.

V and J are TRBV12-3 or TRBV12-4 and TRBJ2-5; 8 positions agree with TRBD1. J gave up 5 bases and V 5 bases, and 10 bases lay outside the gene matches. The CDR3 has 15 amino acids. The CDR3: CASSAGQGHWETQYF. The CDR3 nucleotides read TGTGCCAGCAGTGCAGGACAGGGTCATTGGGAGACCCAGTACTTC.

This clonotype occurred many times. The chain joins TRBV7-2 to TRBJ1-5, with 9 bases matching TRBD1. The CDR3 covers 15 residues. The V and J ends lost 5 bases and 6 bases, in that order; junction bases with no gene match: 8. From germline, CDR1 is SGHTA and CDR2 FQGNSA. The CDR3 bases are TGTGCCAGCAGCCCCGTGGGGACAGGGTCTCAGCCCCAGCATTTT. Translation gives CASSPVGTGSQPQHF.

This clonotype was recorded at least ten times. The genes are TRBV7-2 and TRBJ1-5, with D possibly being TRBD1 (5 bases). The CDR3 has 14 residues. Looked up from germline, CDR1 is SGHTA and CDR2 is FQGNSA. Trimming took 3 bases from V and 3 from J, leaving 9 bases between them. CDR3 sequence: CASSFDSYNQPQHF. In DNA, the CDR3 is TGTGCCAGCAGCTTTGACAGCTACAATCAGCCCCAGCATTTT.

For this clonotype: A much larger clone differs from this one at a single base, so this may be a read error. Since no conserved phenylalanine or tryptophan closes the CDR3, a read error is the likely cause. The chain joins TRBV4-3 to TRBJ1-1; 7 bases are shared with TRBD1. Losses at the gene ends were 1 base for V and 3 bases for J; bases not matched to a gene: 5. CDR1 LGHNA and CDR2 YSLEER come from the germline V gene. This CDR3 is 15 amino acids long. The CDR3: CASSQGDRVDTEAFL. The CDR3 nucleotides read TGCGCCAGCAGCCAAGGTGACAGGGTAGACACTGAAGCTTTCCTT.

Comment on this clonotype: A much more abundant neighbour one base away suggests this may be a read error. This chain connects TRBV5-1 to TRBJ1-5, with D possibly being TRBD1 (5 bases). The CDR3 runs to 14 residues. Germline values: CDR1 SGHRS, CDR2 YFSETQ. The CDR3 sequence is CASGLVGEWLPQHF. In DNA, the CDR3 is TGCGCCAGCGGCTTGGTGGGGGAGTGGTTGCCCCAGCATTTT. The full variable domain, with the rest looked up from reference TRBV5-1 and TRBJ1-5, is KAGVTQTPRYLIKTRGQQVTLSCSPISGHRSVSWYQQTPGQGLQFLFEYFSETQRNKGNFPGRFSGRQFSNSRSEMNVSTLELGDSALYLCASGLVGEWLPQHFGDGTRLSIL.

Comment on this clonotype: A clone one base away is much larger, so this may be a read error. This chain joins TRBV7-2 and TRBJ2-7; unclear D gene. The germline V gene has CDR1 SGHTA and CDR2 FQGNSA. CDR3 length: 13 residues. CDR3 amino acids: CASGLWVAYEQYF. CDR3 DNA sequence: TGTGCCAGCGGCTTATGGGTAGCCTACGAGCAGTACTTC.

The rearrangement links TRBV5-1 to TRBJ1-2; D uncertain. The CDR3 is 16 residues long. Germline loops: CDR1 SGHRS, CDR2 YFSETQ. Trimming cost V 5 bases and J 4 bases, with 21 bases left between them. DNA of the CDR3: TGCGCCAGCAGAATAGTATCGGTTCGAAAGACCTATGGCTACACCTTC. It translates to CASRIVSVRKTYGYTF.

This clonotype appeared many times. The chain recombines TRBV3-1 with TRBJ1-2, with unresolved D. The CDR3 contains 17 residues. Germline CDR1 is LGHDT and CDR2 is YNNKEL (reference sequence). The V gene lost 4 bases and the J gene lost 4 bases, with 22 bases spanning the gap. This CDR3 reads CASSRSFTLRKTYGYTF. CDR3 in DNA: TGTGCCAGCAGCCGAAGCTTCACCCTTCGAAAGACCTATGGCTACACCTTC.

This clonotype was counted ten times or more. This rearrangement joins TRBV29-1 to TRBJ1-2; possibly TRBD1 for D (6 bases). The CDR3 spans 17 residues. V lost 4 bases and J lost 0, with 21 bases in between. Germline V gene data show CDR1 as SQVTM and CDR2 as ANQGSEA. CDR3 protein: CSVGWGAYYLPNYGYTF. DNA for the CDR3: TGCAGCGTTGGATGGGGGGCCTACTATCTTCCTAACTATGGCTACACCTTC.

This clonotype showed up just a few times. The chain recombines TRBV5-4 with TRBJ2-1; D is unresolved. Looked up from germline, CDR1 is SGHNT and CDR2 is YYREEE (reference sequence). Trimming shortened V by 4 bases and J by 2 bases, and 13 bases separated the two germline ends. The CDR3 runs to 15 residues. The chain's CDR3 is CASSLKVGAYNEQFF. The CDR3 DNA sequence: TGTGCCAGCAGCCTCAAGGTCGGTGCCTACAATGAGCAGTTCTTC. The full variable domain, rest sourced from reference TRBV5-4 and TRBJ2-1, is ETGVTQSPTHLIKTRGQQVTLRCSSQSGHNTVSWYQQALGQGPQFIFQYYREEENGRGNFPPRFSGLQFPNYSSELNVNALELDDSALYLCASSLKVGAYNEQFFGPGTRLTVL.

In the case of this clonotype: A much larger clonotype is one base distant, so this may be a read error. This chain links TRBV18 with TRBJ2-2, with 7 positions matching TRBD1. The CDR3 is 14 residues long. From germline, CDR1 is KGHSH and CDR2 LQKENI. V lost 8 bases, J lost 6 bases, and 9 bases stayed unmatched. CDR3 in DNA: TGTGCCAGCCCACAAACAGGGGAGCCCGGGGAGCTGTTTTTT. It is translated as CASPQTGEPGELFF.

This clonotype was observed many times. CDR3 protein: CASSPSPPNTEAFF. DNA of the CDR3: TGTGCCAGCAGCCCCTCCCCGCCTAACACTGAAGCTTTCTTT. The chain employs TRBV7-3 and TRBJ1-1, with unresolved D. CDR1 is SGHTA, CDR2 FQGTGA, per germline. The CDR3 is 14 residues long. Trimming shortened V by 5 bases and J by 2 bases, and 12 bases separated the two germline ends.